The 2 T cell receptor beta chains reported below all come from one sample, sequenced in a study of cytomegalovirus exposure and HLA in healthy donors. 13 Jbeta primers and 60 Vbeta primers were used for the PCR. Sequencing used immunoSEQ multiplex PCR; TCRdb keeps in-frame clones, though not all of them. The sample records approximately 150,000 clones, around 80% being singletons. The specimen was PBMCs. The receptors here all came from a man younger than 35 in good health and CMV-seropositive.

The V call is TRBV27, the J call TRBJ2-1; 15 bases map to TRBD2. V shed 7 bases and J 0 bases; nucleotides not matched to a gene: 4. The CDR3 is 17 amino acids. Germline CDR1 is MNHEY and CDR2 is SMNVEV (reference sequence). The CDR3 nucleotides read TGTGCCAGCATCAGGACTAGCGGGAGGGTCTCCTACAATGAGCAGTTCTTC. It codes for CASIRTSGRVSYNEQFF.

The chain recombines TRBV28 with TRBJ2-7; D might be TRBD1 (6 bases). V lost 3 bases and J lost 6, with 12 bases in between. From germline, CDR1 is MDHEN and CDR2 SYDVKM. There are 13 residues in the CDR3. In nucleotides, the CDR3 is TGTGCCAGCAGTTTGCAGGGGCGAGGCGAGCAGTACTTC. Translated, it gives CASSLQGRGEQYF.